The 17 T cell receptor beta chains below come from one sample, sequenced in a study of control samples from healthy donors and cancer patients. TCRdb keeps only in-frame clones here, not all; method: immunoSEQ multiplex PCR. The table includes some 150,000 clones, around 96% detected once. Input material: blood. The receptors here all came from a woman younger than 45 in good health.

This chain links TRBV6-2 or TRBV6-3 with TRBJ1-5, with a tentative D call TRBD1 (6 bases). This CDR3 has 17 amino acids. V was clipped by 2 bases and J by 1 base, with 15 bases between them. Germline-derived CDR1 and CDR2 are MNHEY and SVGEGT. The CDR3 bases are TGTGCCAGCAGTTACCCTCAGGGGAGGGACAGCAATCAGCCCCAGCATTTT. This translates into CASSYPQGRDSNQPQHF.

The CDR3 region has the DNA TGTGCCAGCAGTGAAGCTGGTCCCGTCTTATGGGGCTACACCTTC. Amino acids: CASSEAGPVLWGYTF. The chain employs TRBV6-1 and TRBJ1-2; D gene unclear. The V end lost 0 bases, the J end lost 8 bases, and 16 bases lay between the germline ends. Germline CDR1 is MNHNS and CDR2 is SASEGT. CDR3 length: 15 amino acids.

This clone came up once. The genes are TRBV5-1 and TRBJ2-1; possible D gene TRBD2, 5 bases. Between the trimmed V and J ends, which lost 1 base and 1 base, there was a span of 9 bases. Germline lookup yields CDR1 SGHRS and CDR2 YFSETQ. The length of the CDR3 is 15 residues. The CDR3 DNA is TGCGCCAGCAGCTTGTTTCGGGGTTCCTACAATGAGCAGTTCTTC. This translates into CASSLFRGSYNEQFF. Complete variable domain (other parts from reference TRBV5-1 and TRBJ2-1): KAGVTQTPRYLIKTRGQQVTLSCSPISGHRSVSWYQQTPGQGLQFLFEYFSETQRNKGNFPGRFSGRQFSNSRSEMNVSTLELGDSALYLCASSLFRGSYNEQFFGPGTRLTVL.

This chain links TRBV2 with TRBJ2-1, with D perhaps TRBD1 (6 bases). This CDR3 spans 14 amino acids. V lost 4 bases and J lost 2, with 9 bases in between. Germline V CDR1 and CDR2: SNHLY, FYNNEI. For the CDR3, the DNA is TGTGCCAGCAGTGTTCAGGGGCCCTACAATGAGCAGTTCTTC. This gives the protein CASSVQGPYNEQFF.

V is TRBV11-2 and J is TRBJ2-1; 11 nucleotides agree with TRBD2. The CDR3 runs to 17 residues. CDR1 is SGHAT, CDR2 FQNNGV, per germline. J was trimmed by 0 bases and V by 5 bases; bases with no gene match: 6. The CDR3 is CASSPGLADSSYNEQFF. CDR3 DNA: TGTGCCAGCAGCCCGGGACTAGCGGATAGCTCCTACAATGAGCAGTTCTTC.

This clone appeared a few times. This chain joins TRBV3-1 (or the pseudogene TRBV3-2) and TRBJ2-7, with a possible D match to TRBD1 (6 bases). Per germline, CDR1 LGHDT and CDR2 YNNKEL (reference sequence). The ends were cut back, 4 bases at V and 3 bases at J, with 16 bases in the middle. The CDR3 consists of 15 residues. The CDR3 DNA follows: TGTGCCAGCAGCCCTGAACAGGGCCTAGGCTACGAGCAGTACTTC. Protein product: CASSPEQGLGYEQYF.

This chain joins TRBV19 and TRBJ1-4; D unclear. The CDR3 runs 14 residues. Germline V gene sequence: CDR1 LNHDA, CDR2 SQIVND (reference sequence). Deletions cut 6 bases from V and 4 bases from J, with 12 bases between. CDR3 sequence: CASRHPGNNEKLFF. The CDR3, as DNA: TGTGCCAGTAGGCACCCGGGAAATAATGAAAAACTGTTTTTT.

The chain recombines TRBV27 with TRBJ2-2; 8 bases agree with TRBD2. V was clipped by 7 bases and J by 5 bases; unmatched bases: 12. Germline V gene sequence: CDR1 MNHEY, CDR2 SMNVEV (reference sequence). CDR3 length: 16 amino acids. CDR3 sequence (DNA): TGTGCCAGCACCACCCTGGGAAGCGGGAGAACCGGGGAGCTGTTTTTT. This codes for CASTTLGSGRTGELFF.

J is TRBJ1-2 and V is TRBV7-9, with D unclear. V dropped 5 bases and J dropped 0 bases, with 10 bases sitting between them. CDR1 and CDR2 from the germline V gene are SEHNR and FQNEAQ (reference sequence). The CDR3 runs to 14 residues. CDR3 in amino acids: CASSPHLPNYGYTF. The CDR3 nucleotides are TGTGCCAGCAGCCCCCATCTTCCTAACTATGGCTACACCTTC. Full variable domain (remainder filled in from reference TRBV7-9 and TRBJ1-2): DTGVSQNPRHKITKRGQNVTFRCDPISEHNRLYWYRQTLGQGPEFLTYFQNEAQLEKSRLLSDRFSAERPKGSFSTLEIQRTEQGDSAMYLCASSPHLPNYGYTFGSGTRLTVV.

Comment on this clone: Germline and junction disagree at one end, which may indicate a read error. V gene TRBV16 combines with J gene TRBJ1-1, with D unclear. Germline V lookup: CDR1 KGHSY, CDR2 FQNENV. This CDR3 has 13 amino acids. The CDR3 DNA reads TGTGCCAGCAGCCAATCGTTTAACAGTGAAGCTTTCTTT. Amino acids: CASSQSFNSEAFF.

The chain recombines TRBV4-1 with TRBJ2-7, with D tentatively TRBD1 (6 bases). Germline V gene lookup returns CDR1 MGHRA and CDR2 YSYEKL. The CDR3 sequence is 14 residues long. Trimming shortened V by 0 bases and J by 5 bases, and 11 bases separated the two germline ends. The CDR3 loop reads CASSQEGRGNEQYF. The CDR3 DNA follows: TGCGCCAGCAGCCAAGAAGGCAGGGGTAACGAGCAGTACTTC.

The chain joins TRBV21-1 to TRBJ1-6; the table's TRBD1 call for D was not verified on the DNA. TRBV21-1 is termed a pseudogene. The CDR3 is 17 amino acids. The CDR3 sequence: CATIQGGPLSYNSPLHF. The CDR3 nucleotides read TGTGCCACTATACAAGGGGGACCCCTCTCCTATAATTCACCCCTCCACTTT.

The J gene is TRBJ1-1, the V gene TRBV5-5; tentative D call: TRBD1 (6 bases). V dropped 0 bases and J dropped 7 bases, with 16 bases sitting between them. Germline-derived CDR1 and CDR2 are SGHKS and YYEKEE (reference sequence). The CDR3 has 15 residues. CDR3: CASSLGFGQSFEAFF. In DNA form, the CDR3 reads TGTGCCAGCAGCTTGGGGTTTGGACAGTCCTTTGAAGCTTTCTTT.

The rearrangement joins TRBV7-9 to TRBJ1-3; D is undetermined. Trimming left V 1 base short and J 0 bases short, with 7 bases between. CDR1 is SEHNR and CDR2 is FQNEAQ in the germline V gene (reference sequence). CDR3 length equals 15 residues. The CDR3 region has the DNA TGTGCCAGCAGCTTAGGAGACCTCTCTGGAAACACCATATATTTT. Its protein product is CASSLGDLSGNTIYF.

This clone was observed once. The chain recombines TRBV6-5 with TRBJ2-5, with a possible D match to TRBD2 (5 bases). Trimming took 0 bases from V and 1 from J, leaving 6 bases between them. Germline-derived CDR1 and CDR2 are MNHEY and SVGAGI. The CDR3 runs to 14 residues. The CDR3 DNA is TGTGCCAGCAGTTACTCGAGGGTCCAAGAGACCCAGTACTTC. Translation: CASSYSRVQETQYF.

The chain combines TRBV6-5 with TRBJ1-2; 12 positions match TRBD1. Germline loops: CDR1 MNHEY, CDR2 SVGAGI. After removal of 4 bases from V and 8 bases from J, the junction contained 8 bases not matched to a gene. The CDR3 covers 15 residues. The CDR3 sequence is CASSSPGQGATGYTF. CDR3 coding DNA: TGTGCCAGCAGTTCCCCGGGACAGGGGGCGACCGGCTACACCTTC.

Regarding this clone: Other nucleotide sequences in the sample specify the same CDR3. This chain links TRBV28 with TRBJ1-5; D ambiguous. This CDR3 comprises 15 residues. The V gene's germline CDR1 is MDHEN and CDR2 SYDVKM. The ends were cut back, 3 bases at V and 1 base at J, with 10 bases in the middle. CDR3 DNA: TGTGCCAGCAGTTTTTCAGGACTAAGCAATCAGCCCCAGCATTTT. This translates into CASSFSGLSNQPQHF.